This TCR beta chain derives from a study of blood T cell repertoires in COVID-19 (dated by TCRdb to about 2020). Background for the entire study: Samples covering the acute and convalescent phases of COVID-19 were provided by collaborators in the United States, Italy and Spain. The dataset comprised deeply sampled blood TCRbeta repertoires from subjects exposed to, actively infected with, or recovered from COVID-19. Sample metadata almost always included a de-identified subject ID, COVID-19 status, age in years and sex. Samples came from the ongoing ImmuneRACE study (first 160 participants) plus 1,254 subjects from 6 global collaborators. The repertoires were made available in a free public database intended to serve as a resource for research on the immune response to SARS-CoV-2. The prospective study material was composed of cDNA or gDNA derived from T cells, B-cell-depleted T cells, or PBMCs. Where HLA class I and class II types were available, the types were taken from metadata supplied by the sample provider, not from assay-based typing.

General findings and caveats noted by the study authors: How much clinical and demographic metadata was included differed by source and by participant, and the metadata was provided uncurated.

Participants in the prospective study were enrolled through a virtual design, were aged about 18 to 90 years, and lived in 24 United States geographic areas. In the prospective study, cohorts were assigned on the basis of participant-reported clinical history obtained from a screening survey and a study questionnaire. Recovered participants in ImmuneRACE Cohort 3 were defined as having two consecutive negative NP/OP PCR tests, clearance from a healthcare professional, or resolution of symptoms. In the prospective study, whole blood, serum and a nasopharyngeal or oropharyngeal swab were collected from each participant by mobile phlebotomists. Over a roughly two-month period, participants in the prospective study had the option of providing additional blood draws and questionnaires. Before DNA extraction, prospective study blood samples were shipped either frozen or at room temperature. About this clone itself: This clone's antigen is unknown. No base qualities exist here, and no much larger clone lies one base off it. Other DNA sequences in the same sample also yield this CDR3.

TCRbeta CDR3 regions were amplified from genomic DNA by means of the immunoSEQ Assay, a bias-controlled multiplex PCR. The study's own analysis went as follows. Nucleated cell counts per sample were estimated from amplification of reference gene primers within the assay. Sequence reads were collapsed and filtered to measure the absolute abundance of every unique TCRbeta CDR3 rearrangement. For each sample, productive Simpson clonality was calculated as the square root of Simpson's diversity index over productive rearrangements. The table comes from immuneACCESS by way of TCRdb, which keeps in-frame sequences with V and J called. Part of the clones is missing from these tables; in studies checked, under half for an unresolved V gene and the rest for unknown reasons. Clone size and the V and J calls come from that table; the DNA yielded D and trimming. The sample table contains approximately 170,000 clones; only one count was recorded for less than 90% of them. The biggest ten clones account for about 4.6% of the sample.

The receptor's source is a woman in her fifties or sixties who had recovered from COVID-19. Source material: PBMCs or T cells enriched from blood (not recorded which).

The DNA sequence reads TGTGCCAGCTCACCACCGACTAGCGGTGGGACAGATACGCAGTATTTT. This yields the protein CASSPPTSGGTDTQYF. This receptor chain uses TRBV18 and TRBJ2-3, with 9 bases matching TRBD2. The CDR3 holds 16 amino acids from the cysteine to the phenylalanine. Only the CDR3 region is kept as DNA, spanning 48 bases read in frame from base 1. The germline V gene provides CDR1 KGHSH and CDR2 LQKENI. Germline trimming amounts to 0 bases on V and 3 bases on J, with 4 as the count of junction bases outside the gene matches. Full variable domain (CDR3 extended with the reference TRBV18 and TRBJ2-3 proteins): NAGVMQNPRHLVRRRGQEARLRCSPMKGHSHVYWYRQLPEEGLKFMVYLQKENIIDESGMPKERFSAEFPKEGPSILRIQQVVRGDSAAYFCASSPPTSGGTDTQYFGPGTRLTVL.